This T cell receptor beta chain originates from a study of T-cell reconstitution after alpha-beta-depleted transplantation in children. This clonotype turned up a few times. Preparation of the TCRbeta library was carried out with unique molecular identifiers. TCRdb processed the PCR reads anew with MiXCR; each CDR3 protein has one entry. The sample has a few hundred thousand distinct CDR3 sequences, approximately 23% seen once. The TCR sequence derives from a male patient between 10 and 17 years old who had a stem cell transplant for acute lymphoblastic leukemia, so the T cells may come from the graft donor. This specimen consisted of PBMCs, mostly from graft donor cells, obtained 180 days after TCRalphabeta/CD19-depleted stem cell transplant.

CDR3 in DNA: TGTGCCAGCGTCGGACAGGGGACGGTAGCGGGAGCCCACGAGCAGTACTTC. Translating it yields CASVGQGTVAGAHEQYF. The rearrangement links TRBV12-3 or TRBV12-4 to TRBJ2-7; D may be TRBD1 or TRBD2 (9 bases each). The CDR3 consists of 17 residues. V shed 8 bases and J shed 5 bases, with 28 bases lying between them.